These 14 T cell receptor beta chains share one sample of origin, sequenced in a study of T cells after yellow fever vaccination. TCRdb called the 5' RACE reads again in MiXCR, with one record for every CDR3 protein. Here the sample spans just under 600,000 distinct CDR3 sequences, around an eighth being singletons. Here the sequenced sample was PBMCs, taken on the day of the yellow fever booster vaccination. The source is a man aged 25 to 45 who received the YFV17D yellow fever vaccine.

This clonotype was counted a few times. The rearrangement links TRBV7-2 to TRBJ2-1; no clear D. Looked up from germline, CDR1 is SGHTA and CDR2 is FQGNSA. The CDR3 sequence is 15 residues long. V dropped 1 base and J dropped 3 bases, with 10 bases sitting between them. CDR3 amino acids: CASSLGSVDYNEQFF. CDR3 coding DNA: TGTGCCAGCAGCTTAGGTTCGGTGGACTACAATGAGCAGTTCTTC.

This clonotype was observed a handful of times. The chain links TRBV28 to TRBJ2-7; maybe TRBD2 (6 bases). The CDR3 totals 15 residues. V was shortened by 5 bases and J by 3 bases, with 17 bases between the two germline ends. Germline values: CDR1 MDHEN, CDR2 SYDVKM. This chain's CDR3 is CASSVLSGQSYEQYF. In DNA, the CDR3 is TGTGCCAGCAGTGTCTTAAGCGGGCAGAGCTACGAGCAGTACTTC. Full variable domain (remainder filled in from reference TRBV28 and TRBJ2-7): DVKVTQSSRYLVKRTGEKVFLECVQDMDHENMFWYRQDPGLGLRLIYFSYDVKMKEKGDIPEGYSVSREKKERFSLILESASTNQTSMYLCASSVLSGQSYEQYFGPGTRLTVT.

This chain links TRBV6-5 with TRBJ2-7, with 8 bases that match TRBD2. Germline CDR1 MNHEY, CDR2 SVGAGI. Unmatched junction bases numbered 10, after V lost 2 bases and J lost 1 base. The CDR3 extends over 17 amino acids. CDR3 in DNA: TGTGCCAGCAGTTACGGCTTAGGAACGGGAGGGTCCTACGAGCAGTACTTC. It translates to CASSYGLGTGGSYEQYF.

This clonotype was recorded a few times. The rearrangement uses TRBV11-2 and TRBJ2-7; 9 nucleotides align to TRBD1. The V and J ends lost 5 bases and 6 bases, in that order; junction bases with no gene match: 8. The CDR3 loop spans 14 amino acids. The germline V gene encodes CDR1 SGHAT and CDR2 FQNNGV. CDR3 nucleotides: TGTGCCAGCAGCCCGGGGGACAGGGTCTTCGAGCAGTACTTC. This gives the protein CASSPGDRVFEQYF.

This clonotype was picked up many times. The J gene is TRBJ2-3, the V gene TRBV10-3; TRBD1 matches at 8 bases. V was pared by 11 bases and J by 5 bases, with 9 bases of the junction left unmatched. CDR1 and CDR2 from the germline V gene are ENHRY and SYGVKD. This CDR3 is 13 amino acids long. This CDR3 reads CAVKQGGIDTQYF. CDR3 bases: TGTGCCGTAAAACAGGGGGGAATAGATACGCAGTATTTT.

This clonotype has more than one count but fewer than ten. CDR3 in amino acids: CSVTPEPSPPPEQYF. The CDR3 nucleotides are TGCAGCGTCACACCCGAGCCCTCCCCCCCACCCGAGCAGTACTTC. The chain joins TRBV29-1 to TRBJ2-7; no definite D call. Germline V gives CDR1 SQVTM, CDR2 ANQGSEA. The CDR3 has 15 amino acids. V lost 6 bases, J lost 6 bases, and 24 bases lay in between.

The J gene is TRBJ2-1, the V gene TRBV5-1; tentative D call: TRBD2 (6 bases). The CDR3 is made up of 14 amino acids. CDR1 is SGHRS and CDR2 is YFSETQ in the germline V gene. V was pared by 7 bases and J by 1 base, with 12 bases between. The CDR3 DNA is TGCGCCAGCGGCGATAGCGGTTCCTACAATGAGCAGTTCTTC. Translation gives CASGDSGSYNEQFF. Full variable domain (remainder filled in from reference TRBV5-1 and TRBJ2-1): KAGVTQTPRYLIKTRGQQVTLSCSPISGHRSVSWYQQTPGQGLQFLFEYFSETQRNKGNFPGRFSGRQFSNSRSEMNVSTLELGDSALYLCASGDSGSYNEQFFGPGTRLTVL.

This clonotype was recorded a few times. The rearrangement links TRBV5-6 to TRBJ1-4; TRBD1 matches at 10 bases. The CDR3 has 14 residues. Per germline, CDR1 SGHDT and CDR2 YYEEEE. Trimming took 3 bases from V and 6 from J; bases not matched to a gene: 2. The CDR3, as DNA: TGTGCCAGCAGCTGGGGACAGGGGCATGAAAAACTGTTTTTT. Translating it yields CASSWGQGHEKLFF.

The chain is built from TRBV11-2 and TRBJ2-5; possible D gene TRBD2, 6 bases. Germline V gives CDR1 SGHAT, CDR2 FQNNGV. Deletions cut 5 bases from V and 0 bases from J, with 22 bases between. The CDR3 is made up of 18 amino acids. The CDR3 region has the DNA TGTGCCAGCAGCCCCTCTTTCATCACGGGGAGGAACCAAGAGACCCAGTACTTC. Encoded protein: CASSPSFITGRNQETQYF. Full variable domain (remainder filled in from reference TRBV11-2 and TRBJ2-5): EAGVAQSPRYKIIEKRQSVAFWCNPISGHATLYWYQQILGQGPKLLIQFQNNGVVDDSQLPKDRFSAERLKGVDSTLKIQPAKLEDSAVYLCASSPSFITGRNQETQYFGPGTRLLVL.

The J gene is TRBJ2-3, the V gene TRBV20-1; no reliable D call. V was cut by 0 bases and J by 6 bases, with 7 bases left in between. Germline V gives CDR1 DFQATT, CDR2 SNEGSKA (reference sequence). The CDR3 has 12 residues. The CDR3 is CSARDEEDTQYF. Here the CDR3 DNA reads TGCAGTGCTAGAGACGAGGAGGATACGCAGTATTTT.

This clonotype occurred a few times. The genes are TRBV6-5 and TRBJ2-2; D gene ambiguous. Trimming removed 2 bases from V and 3 bases from J, with 13 bases in between. The CDR3 consists of 16 residues. Germline-derived CDR1 and CDR2 are MNHEY and SVGAGI. The CDR3 loop is CASSYNPPRDTGELFF. The DNA for the CDR3 is TGTGCCAGCAGTTACAACCCCCCTCGGGACACCGGGGAGCTGTTTTTT.

The rearrangement joins TRBV4-2 to TRBJ1-4, with D possibly matching TRBD1 (6 bases). Germline CDR1 is LGHNA and CDR2 is YNFKEQ. The CDR3 totals 15 residues. V lost 8 bases and J lost 3, with 16 bases in between. This chain's CDR3 is CASCQGGTSNEKLFF. The CDR3 region has the DNA TGTGCCAGCTGTCAAGGGGGGACGTCTAATGAAAAACTGTTTTTT.

V gene TRBV5-4 combines with J gene TRBJ2-2, with 11 bases aligning to TRBD2. The germline gives CDR1 SGHNT, CDR2 YYREEE (reference sequence). The CDR3 covers 17 residues. After removal of 4 bases from V and 0 bases from J, the junction contained 5 bases not matched to a gene. The CDR3 here is CASSPGLADSNTGELFF. For the CDR3, the DNA is TGTGCCAGCAGCCCGGGACTAGCGGACTCGAACACCGGGGAGCTGTTTTTT.

The chain is built from TRBV20-1 and TRBJ2-1, with D unclear. Germline V lookup: CDR1 DFQATT, CDR2 SNEGSKA (reference sequence). The CDR3 loop spans 13 amino acids. V lost 3 bases to trimming and J lost 8 bases, with 14 bases between them. CDR3 region: CSASSPFVDEQFF. CDR3 bases: TGCAGTGCTAGTTCCCCGTTCGTGGATGAGCAGTTCTTC.